This T cell receptor beta chain was retrieved from a study of control samples from healthy donors and cancer patients. Only in-frame clones appear in the TCRdb table, and some are missing; sequencing was by immunoSEQ multiplex PCR. The sample contains 120,000 to 150,000 clones, approximately 92% of which appear only once. Germline CDR1 reads MDHEN; CDR2 reads SYDVKM. This CDR3 region has 12 residues. Trimming pared 4 bases from V and 3 bases from J, leaving 6 bases between. The chain combines TRBV28 with TRBJ2-5, with a weak D call TRBD2 (6 bases). This sequence originates from a man aged 25 to 45 in good health. Input material: blood. CDR3: CASSWEEETQYF. The CDR3, as DNA: TGTGCCAGCAGTTGGGAGGAAGAGACCCAGTACTTC. The full variable domain, its missing parts supplied by reference TRBV28 and TRBJ2-5, is DVKVTQSSRYLVKRTGEKVFLECVQDMDHENMFWYRQDPGLGLRLIYFSYDVKMKEKGDIPEGYSVSREKKERFSLILESASTNQTSMYLCASSWEEETQYFGPGTRLLVL.